This paragraph covers one T cell receptor beta chain sequence. This record belongs to a study of T-cell reconstitution after alpha-beta-depleted transplantation in children. The CDR3 is 12 residues long. The germline V gene has CDR1 SGDLS and CDR2 YYNGEE. Trimming removed 6 bases at V and 7 bases at J, with 14 bases between. TCRbeta library construction was performed incorporating unique molecular identifiers. One entry per CDR3 protein results from TCRdb running MiXCR on the PCR reads. Here the sample spans 780,000 or so distinct CDR3 sequences, roughly 15% being singletons. The chain carries TRBV9 and TRBJ2-7; TRBD1 is a possible D gene (5 bases). This clonotype was obtained from a male patient younger than 18 who had a stem cell transplant for acute lymphoblastic leukemia, so the T cells may come from the graft donor. Here the sequenced sample was PBMCs, mostly from graft donor cells, taken 360 days after TCRalphabeta/CD19-depleted stem cell transplant. The CDR3 DNA follows: TGTGCCAGCAAGGGGCCCTCGGATGAGCAGTACTTC. This codes for CASKGPSDEQYF.